Listed below are T cell receptor beta chains from one sample, sequenced in a study of T cell clones after liver transplantation. Assay: immunoSEQ multiplex PCR; the TCRdb copy retains only in-frame clones and omits some. The repertoire includes approximately 100,000 clones, roughly four fifths of them detected once, and approximately 2.8% sits in the top ten. Material: CD4+ T cells from blood, obtained around 49 months after liver transplant. All receptors derive from a human patient who received a liver transplant. A share of the T cells may be of graft donor origin. The CDR3 runs from the conserved cysteine through the conserved F or W. A D gene is named only where the DNA matches it firmly. Clone size is not always given. Where it is, it says once, few, many or a class for expanded clones.

v_call: TRBV28
j_call: TRBJ1-5
clone_size: NA
d_call: TRBD1
cdr3_aa: CASRGQFNQPQHF
cdr3_nt: TGTGCCAGCAGGGGACAGTTCAATCAGCCCCAGCATTTT

v_call: TRBV27
j_call: TRBJ2-3
clone_size: once
d_call: NA
cdr3_aa: CASSKGPGASGTDTQYF
cdr3_nt: TGTGCCAGCAGTAAGGGGCCGGGAGCCTCCGGCACAGATACGCAGTATTTT

v_call: TRBV7-8
j_call: TRBJ2-7
clone_size: NA
d_call: TRBD1
cdr3_aa: CASSLGTRGLSEQYF
cdr3_nt: TGTGCCAGCAGCTTGGGGACCAGGGGGTTGAGCGAGCAGTACTTC

v_call: TRBV5-1
j_call: TRBJ1-2
clone_size: NA
d_call: NA
cdr3_aa: CASTLGDGVYGYTF
cdr3_nt: TGCGCCAGCACTCTAGGGGATGGGGTCTATGGCTACACCTTC

v_call: TRBV29-1
j_call: TRBJ1-2
clone_size: NA
d_call: NA
cdr3_aa: CSVNREYGYTF
cdr3_nt: TGCAGCGTAAACAGGGAGTATGGCTACACCTTC

v_call: TRBV15
j_call: TRBJ2-7
clone_size: once
d_call: NA
cdr3_aa: CATSRVRQVGGEQYF
cdr3_nt: TGTGCCACCAGCAGAGTTCGGCAGGTAGGAGGCGAGCAGTACTTC

v_call: TRBV15
j_call: TRBJ1-2
clone_size: NA
d_call: NA
cdr3_aa: CATSRSPAEQREVYTF
cdr3_nt: TGTGCCACCAGCAGATCTCCCGCCGAGCAGCGGGAAGTCTACACCTTC

v_call: TRBV19
j_call: TRBJ2-2
clone_size: NA
d_call: TRBD2
cdr3_aa: CASRTSGRGFTGELFF
cdr3_nt: TGTGCCTCTCGGACTAGCGGGAGGGGATTCACCGGGGAGCTGTTTTTT

v_call: TRBV29-1
j_call: TRBJ1-1
clone_size: few
d_call: NA
cdr3_aa: CSVGRQYEAFF
cdr3_nt: TGCAGCGTTGGTAGGCAGTATGAAGCTTTCTTT

v_call: TRBV16
j_call: TRBJ1-1
clone_size: NA
d_call: NA
cdr3_aa: CASSQLPTGTKVTEAFF
cdr3_nt: TGTGCCAGCAGCCAACTCCCGACAGGAACCAAAGTCACTGAAGCTTTCTTT

v_call: TRBV6-6
j_call: TRBJ1-5
clone_size: NA
d_call: NA
cdr3_aa: CASRLGGGRLQPQHF
cdr3_nt: TGTGCCAGCAGGTTAGGTGGGGGGCGACTCCAGCCCCAGCATTTT

v_call: TRBV9
j_call: TRBJ2-1
clone_size: once
d_call: NA
cdr3_aa: CASSVALAGAFYNEQFF
cdr3_nt: TGTGCCAGCAGCGTAGCCCTGGCGGGGGCTTTCTACAATGAGCAGTTCTTC

v_call: TRBV13
j_call: TRBJ1-3
clone_size: NA
d_call: NA
cdr3_aa: CASSLPGQGNTIYF
cdr3_nt: TGTGCCAGCAGCCTTCCGGGGCAGGGAAACACCATATATTTT

v_call: TRBV7-9
j_call: TRBJ2-7
clone_size: NA
d_call: NA
cdr3_aa: CASSLGFGPYEQYF
cdr3_nt: TGTGCCAGCAGCTTAGGATTTGGGCCCTACGAGCAGTACTTC

v_call: TRBV5-1
j_call: TRBJ1-4
clone_size: NA
d_call: TRBD1
cdr3_aa: CASSSPGQGANEKLFF
cdr3_nt: TGCGCCAGCAGCTCCCCGGGACAGGGGGCTAATGAAAAACTGTTTTTT

v_call: TRBV19
j_call: TRBJ2-1
clone_size: NA
d_call: NA
cdr3_aa: CASSMYNEQFF
cdr3_nt: TGTGCCAGTAGTATGTACAATGAGCAGTTCTTC

v_call: TRBV7-3
j_call: TRBJ1-2
clone_size: few
d_call: NA
cdr3_aa: CASSSGPNYGYTF
cdr3_nt: TGTGCCAGCAGCTCAGGGCCTAACTATGGCTACACCTTC

v_call: TRBV21-1
j_call: TRBJ2-7
clone_size: NA
d_call: NA
cdr3_aa: CASSKARGHNEQYF
cdr3_nt: TGTGCCAGCAGCAAAGCCAGGGGGCACAACGAGCAGTACTTC

v_call: TRBV7-2
j_call: TRBJ2-7
clone_size: NA
d_call: NA
cdr3_aa: CASSLGGGPYEQYF
cdr3_nt: TGTGCCAGCAGCTTAGGAGGCGGTCCCTACGAGCAGTACTTC

v_call: TRBV19
j_call: TRBJ2-6
clone_size: NA
d_call: NA
cdr3_aa: CASSMAGASSGANVLTF
cdr3_nt: TGTGCCAGTAGTATGGCAGGGGCGAGCTCTGGGGCCAACGTCCTGACTTTC

v_call: TRBV27
j_call: TRBJ1-6
clone_size: NA
d_call: TRBD1
cdr3_aa: CASGRDRVSPLHF
cdr3_nt: TGTGCCAGCGGCCGGGACAGGGTTTCACCCCTCCACTTT

v_call: TRBV11-2
j_call: TRBJ1-1
clone_size: few
d_call: TRBD1
cdr3_aa: CASSPPDRGAFF
cdr3_nt: TGTGCCAGCAGCCCTCCGGACAGGGGAGCTTTCTTT

v_call: TRBV11-2
j_call: TRBJ1-2
clone_size: NA
d_call: TRBD1
cdr3_aa: CASSRPGQGLYGYTF
cdr3_nt: TGTGCCAGCAGCAGGCCGGGACAGGGACTCTATGGCTACACCTTC

v_call: TRBV12-5
j_call: TRBJ2-3
clone_size: NA
d_call: NA
cdr3_aa: CASGLLGQDPTDTQYF
cdr3_nt: TGTGCTAGTGGTTTGCTGGGTCAGGATCCCACAGATACGCAGTATTTT

v_call: TRBV11-2
j_call: TRBJ1-1
clone_size: NA
d_call: NA
cdr3_aa: CASSLDQGPRGTEAFF
cdr3_nt: TGTGCCAGCAGCTTAGATCAAGGACCTCGAGGCACTGAAGCTTTCTTT

v_call: TRBV7-9
j_call: TRBJ1-1
clone_size: NA
d_call: NA
cdr3_aa: CASSLSREAFF
cdr3_nt: TGTGCCAGCAGCTTATCCCGGGAGGCTTTCTTT

v_call: TRBV5-1
j_call: TRBJ2-1
clone_size: NA
d_call: NA
cdr3_aa: CATTEWGSYNEQFF
cdr3_nt: TGCGCCACGACGGAGTGGGGGTCCTACAATGAGCAGTTCTTC

v_call: TRBV27
j_call: TRBJ1-6
clone_size: few
d_call: TRBD1
cdr3_aa: CASSPWDRGRGPLHF
cdr3_nt: TGTGCCAGCAGTCCCTGGGACAGGGGGCGTGGACCCCTCCACTTT

v_call: TRBV7-3
j_call: TRBJ2-7
clone_size: few
d_call: TRBD1
cdr3_aa: CASSSTTGNYEQYF
cdr3_nt: TGTGCCAGCAGCTCTACGACAGGGAACTACGAGCAGTACTTC

v_call: TRBV2
j_call: TRBJ1-3
clone_size: NA
d_call: TRBD1
cdr3_aa: CASSERGQGNLGSGNTIYF
cdr3_nt: TGTGCCAGCAGTGAACGGGGACAGGGTAATCTCGGCTCTGGAAACACCATATATTTT

v_call: TRBV7-7
j_call: TRBJ1-3
clone_size: NA
d_call: NA
cdr3_aa: CASSSGAGPGNTIYF
cdr3_nt: TGTGCCAGCAGCTCCGGGGCAGGGCCTGGAAACACCATATATTTT

v_call: TRBV4-1
j_call: TRBJ2-5
clone_size: NA
d_call: NA
cdr3_aa: CASSPGDQETQYF
cdr3_nt: TGCGCCAGCAGCCCCGGGGACCAAGAGACCCAGTACTTC

v_call: TRBV7-6
j_call: TRBJ2-7
clone_size: NA
d_call: NA
cdr3_aa: CASSLARSYEQYF
cdr3_nt: TGTGCCAGCAGCTTAGCGCGATCCTACGAGCAGTACTTC

v_call: TRBV15
j_call: TRBJ2-5
clone_size: NA
d_call: NA
cdr3_aa: CATSRTPTPETQYF
cdr3_nt: TGTGCCACCAGCAGGACCCCTACCCCGGAGACCCAGTACTTC

v_call: TRBV28
j_call: TRBJ2-7
clone_size: NA
d_call: TRBD1
cdr3_aa: CASLRQGAYEQYF
cdr3_nt: TGTGCCAGCCTCAGACAGGGGGCCTACGAGCAGTACTTC

v_call: TRBV10-2
j_call: TRBJ1-5
clone_size: few
d_call: TRBD1
cdr3_aa: CASSATGTGDEPQHF
cdr3_nt: TGCGCCAGCAGTGCTACCGGGACAGGGGATGAGCCCCAGCATTTT

v_call: TRBV29-1
j_call: TRBJ1-2
clone_size: NA
d_call: NA
cdr3_aa: CSVETAANYGYTF
cdr3_nt: TGCAGCGTTGAGACCGCCGCTAACTATGGCTACACCTTC

v_call: TRBV7-9
j_call: TRBJ1-2
clone_size: NA
d_call: NA
cdr3_aa: CASSLHGGGGYTF
cdr3_nt: TGTGCCAGCAGCCTCCATGGAGGGGGAGGCTACACCTTC

v_call: TRBV4-3
j_call: TRBJ2-3
clone_size: once
d_call: NA
cdr3_aa: CASSQESRSTDTQYF
cdr3_nt: TGCGCCAGCAGCCAAGAGAGCAGGAGCACAGATACGCAGTATTTT

v_call: TRBV29-1
j_call: TRBJ1-1
clone_size: NA
d_call: NA
cdr3_aa: CSVAVNTEAFF
cdr3_nt: TGCAGCGTTGCCGTGAACACTGAAGCTTTCTTT

v_call: TRBV27
j_call: TRBJ1-1
clone_size: NA
d_call: NA
cdr3_aa: CASSQRGRYTEAFF
cdr3_nt: TGTGCCAGCAGTCAGAGGGGCCGATACACTGAAGCTTTCTTT

v_call: TRBV5-1
j_call: TRBJ2-7
clone_size: once
d_call: TRBD1
cdr3_aa: CASSLGQGMIEQYF
cdr3_nt: TGCGCCAGCAGCCTCGGACAGGGAATGATCGAGCAGTACTTC

v_call: TRBV28
j_call: TRBJ2-1
clone_size: NA
d_call: TRBD2
cdr3_aa: CASKGLAGGASYNEQFF
cdr3_nt: TGTGCCAGCAAGGGACTAGCGGGAGGTGCCTCCTACAATGAGCAGTTCTTC

v_call: TRBV7-9
j_call: TRBJ2-3
clone_size: NA
d_call: NA
cdr3_aa: CASSLSSTDTQYF
cdr3_nt: TGTGCCAGCAGCCTAAGCAGCACAGATACGCAGTATTTT

v_call: TRBV5-5
j_call: TRBJ1-1
clone_size: NA
d_call: TRBD1
cdr3_aa: CASSWGQGSTEAFF
cdr3_nt: TGTGCCAGCAGCTGGGGACAGGGAAGCACTGAAGCTTTCTTT

v_call: TRBV9
j_call: TRBJ2-1
clone_size: once
d_call: NA
cdr3_aa: CASSVEGGIMNNEQFF
cdr3_nt: TGTGCCAGCAGCGTAGAGGGCGGGATTATGAACAATGAGCAGTTCTTC

v_call: TRBV2
j_call: TRBJ2-7
clone_size: NA
d_call: NA
cdr3_aa: CASSEGPGNSSYEQYF
cdr3_nt: TGTGCCAGCAGTGAAGGCCCAGGAAACAGCTCCTACGAGCAGTACTTC

v_call: TRBV6-1
j_call: TRBJ1-6
clone_size: NA
d_call: NA
cdr3_aa: CAILQTGNSPLHF
cdr3_nt: TGTGCCATCCTACAGACAGGCAACTCACCCCTCCACTTT